Following are 26 T cell receptor beta chains from one sample sequenced in a study of blood T cell repertoires in COVID-19. Measured with immunoSEQ multiplex PCR; TCRdb has only the in-frame clones, and not every one. The sample lists over 100,000 clones, 82% seen once, with 4.5% in the top ten. Sequences were obtained from peripheral blood. The origin of the receptors is a woman in her 70s with acute or convalescent COVID-19.

The chain combines TRBV19 with TRBJ1-3; 7 bases line up with TRBD1. The germline V gene encodes CDR1 LNHDA and CDR2 SQIVND (reference sequence). This CDR3 region has 18 residues. The junction had 15 bases not matched to a gene; V was cut back by 6 bases and J by 1 base. CDR3 sequence reads: CASSLTVAGGFSGNTIYF. In nucleotides, the CDR3 is TGTGCCAGTAGCCTCACGGTAGCAGGGGGATTTTCTGGAAACACCATATATTTT.

V and J are TRBV5-6 and TRBJ2-7, with a tentative D call TRBD2 (6 bases). Germline V gene data show CDR1 as SGHDT and CDR2 as YYEEEE. The CDR3 covers 14 residues. V lost 4 bases and J lost 3, with 14 bases in between. In nucleotides, the CDR3 is TGTGCCAGCAGCGTCTTCCGGGGGAACTACGAGCAGTACGTC. This gives the protein CASSVFRGNYEQYV.

This clone was detected only a few times. The V call is TRBV27, the J call TRBJ1-2; D perhaps matches TRBD1 (5 bases). V was cut by 3 bases and J by 7 bases, with 15 bases left in between. CDR3 length: 14 residues. Germline V CDR1 and CDR2: MNHEY, SMNVEV (reference sequence). The CDR3 region is CASSFGQGSTGYTF. CDR3 in DNA: TGTGCCAGCAGTTTTGGTCAGGGATCGACTGGCTACACCTTC.

The chain carries TRBV7-2 and TRBJ2-5; no firm D call. This CDR3 is built from 13 residues. CDR1 and CDR2 (germline): SGHTA, FQGNSA. Trimming removed 1 base at V and 5 bases at J, with 8 bases between. The CDR3, as DNA: TGTGCCAGCAGCTTAGAAAAGACTGAGACCCAGTACTTC. Its translation is CASSLEKTETQYF.

The CDR3 here is CASRGFGGHYNEQFF. Here the CDR3 DNA reads TGTGCCAGCAGGGGGTTTGGGGGACACTACAATGAGCAGTTCTTC. V usage is TRBV7-9 and J usage is TRBJ2-1; D is possibly TRBD1 (6 bases). Germline lookup yields CDR1 SEHNR and CDR2 FQNEAQ (reference sequence). The CDR3 totals 15 residues. V was cut by 6 bases and J by 3 bases, with 15 bases left in between.

The J gene is TRBJ1-2, the V gene TRBV7-9; possibly TRBD1 for D (6 bases). Germline CDR1 and CDR2: SEHNR and FQNEAQ (reference sequence). V lost 6 bases to trimming and J lost 3 bases, with 17 bases between them. The length of the CDR3 is 15 residues. The CDR3 nucleotides read TGTGCCAGCAGTTATACGGGACAAACCTACTATGGCTACACCTTC. This gives the protein CASSYTGQTYYGYTF.

This clone was found once. This chain connects TRBV18 to TRBJ2-3, with TRBD2 matching 15 bases. The CDR3 spans 15 residues. After removal of 4 bases from V and 4 bases from J, the junction contained 0 bases not matched to a gene. The germline V gene has CDR1 KGHSH and CDR2 LQKENI. The DNA for the CDR3 is TGTGCCAGCTCACGGACTAGCGGGGGGGCAGATACGCAGTATTTT. Amino acids: CASSRTSGGADTQYF.

The chain combines TRBV4-3 with TRBJ2-3; tentative D call: TRBD2 (5 bases). Trimming left V 3 bases short and J 3 bases short, with 10 bases between. Germline CDR1 LGHNA, CDR2 YSLEER. The CDR3 contains 14 residues. In DNA, the CDR3 is TGCGCCAGCAGCCATGCGAGGGATACAGATACGCAGTATTTT. Translation: CASSHARDTDTQYF.

This clone has only one observation. The rearrangement uses TRBV7-2 and TRBJ2-3; no firm D call. Trimming took 1 base from V and 2 from J, leaving 10 bases between them. This CDR3 is 15 amino acids long. Germline lookup yields CDR1 SGHTA and CDR2 FQGNSA. The CDR3 protein is CASSLDKLHTDTQYF. Here the CDR3 DNA reads TGTGCCAGCAGCTTAGATAAGTTACACACAGATACGCAGTATTTT.

The chain uses TRBV29-1 and TRBJ2-7; 8 bases line up with TRBD2. Germline V gene lookup returns CDR1 SQVTM and CDR2 ANQGSEA. This CDR3 contains 15 residues. V lost 1 base, J lost 1 base, and 6 bases stayed unmatched. The CDR3 DNA sequence: TGCAGCGTTGAAGTGGTCGGGGGGGTATCCTACGAGCAGTACTTC. Residues: CSVEVVGGVSYEQYF.

V usage is TRBV5-1 and J usage is TRBJ1-1; D possibly corresponds to TRBD1 (5 bases). The germline CDR1 and CDR2 sequences are SGHRS and YFSETQ. V was shortened by 4 bases and J by 2 bases, with 12 bases between the two germline ends. The CDR3 loop spans 14 amino acids. The CDR3 nucleotides are TGCGCCAGCAGCCCCGGGAGGGGAAACACTGAAGCTTTCTTT. It encodes CASSPGRGNTEAFF.

The gene calls are TRBV7-9 and TRBJ1-2; D possibly corresponds to TRBD1 (6 bases). The CDR3 contains 13 residues. Per the germline V gene, CDR1 is SEHNR and CDR2 is FQNEAQ (reference sequence). V lost 2 bases and J 5 bases, leaving 9 bases between the germline ends. CDR3 protein: CASSLTGLYGYTF. The CDR3 nucleotides are TGTGCCAGCAGCTTAACAGGGTTGTATGGCTACACCTTC. Combining the CDR3 with reference TRBV7-9 and TRBJ1-2 gives the whole variable domain DTGVSQNPRHKITKRGQNVTFRCDPISEHNRLYWYRQTLGQGPEFLTYFQNEAQLEKSRLLSDRFSAERPKGSFSTLEIQRTEQGDSAMYLCASSLTGLYGYTFGSGTRLTVV.

The V gene is TRBV2, the J gene TRBJ1-2, with 7 bases that match TRBD1. V trimming: 5 bases; J trimming: 7 bases; junction bases outside the gene matches: 10. CDR3 size: 14 residues. CDR1 SNHLY and CDR2 FYNNEI come from the germline V gene. For the CDR3, the DNA is TGTGCCAGCAGTATACTACAGGGGAGGTTTGGCTACACCTTC. Translated: CASSILQGRFGYTF.

The J gene is TRBJ1-2, the V gene TRBV7-2; TRBD1 matches 9 bases. From germline, CDR1 is SGHTA and CDR2 FQGNSA. Trimming cost V 3 bases and J 7 bases; bases outside gene matches: 3. This CDR3 comprises 13 residues. The chain's CDR3 is CASSFGQGFGYTF. CDR3 DNA: TGTGCCAGCAGCTTTGGACAGGGGTTTGGCTACACCTTC.

CDR3 sequence (DNA): TGCAGCGCGGGACAGCTTAATGAAAAACTGTTTTTT. Residues: CSAGQLNEKLFF. The V call is TRBV29-1, the J call TRBJ1-4, with 7 bases identical to TRBD1. Losses at the gene ends were 7 bases for V and 4 bases for J; bases not matched to a gene: 3. Per germline, CDR1 SQVTM and CDR2 ANQGSEA. The CDR3 sequence is 12 residues long.

The J gene is TRBJ2-5, the V gene TRBV11-2; D remains ambiguous. This CDR3 region has 16 residues. Germline V gene data show CDR1 as SGHAT and CDR2 as FQNNGV. V shed 3 bases and J shed 4 bases, with 18 bases lying between them. The CDR3 DNA follows: TGTGCCAGCAGCTTGAATTTAGCCCCAAGTTCAGAGACCCAGTACTTC. Translating it yields CASSLNLAPSSETQYF.

This sequence joins TRBV7-9 and TRBJ1-6, with D possibly matching TRBD1 (6 bases). Germline V gives CDR1 SEHNR, CDR2 FQNEAQ (reference sequence). The CDR3 length is 16 residues. Between the trimmed V and J ends, which lost 4 bases and 6 bases, there was a span of 16 bases. This CDR3 is CASSSSGQRGNSPLHF. The CDR3 DNA reads TGTGCCAGCAGCTCGTCTGGACAGCGGGGTAATTCACCCCTCCACTTT.

The chain is built from TRBV9 and TRBJ2-5, with 8 bases identical to TRBD2. V was pared by 1 base and J by 3 bases, with 8 bases of the junction left unmatched. The CDR3 loop spans 16 amino acids. The germline gives CDR1 SGDLS, CDR2 YYNGEE. In nucleotides, the CDR3 is TGTGCCAGCAGCGTAAAACCCAGCGGGGGTAAAGAGACCCAGTACTTC. Translating it yields CASSVKPSGGKETQYF.

The V gene is TRBV21-1, the J gene TRBJ1-1; TRBD1 reflects the table's D call only, with no check against the DNA. TRBV21-1 is designated a pseudogene. The CDR3 is made up of 15 amino acids. For the CDR3, the DNA is TGTGCCAGCAGCAAAGATCGAGGGACAAACACTGAAGCTTTCTTT. Its translation is CASSKDRGTNTEAFF.

This sequence joins TRBV10-2 and TRBJ2-7, with D tentatively TRBD2 (5 bases). Trimming shortened V by 5 bases and J by 9 bases, and 20 bases separated the two germline ends. This CDR3 has 14 amino acids. Germline CDR1 WSHSY, CDR2 SAAADI. CDR3 nucleotide sequence: TGCGCCAGCAGTCACCGAGGACTCTACGAGGGGCAGTACTTC. This codes for CASSHRGLYEGQYF.

The chain combines TRBV24-1 with TRBJ2-3, with D possibly matching TRBD2 (7 bases). The germline V gene has CDR1 KGHDR and CDR2 SFDVKD. The CDR3 consists of 15 residues. V was cut by 2 bases and J by 3 bases, with 11 bases left in between. The CDR3 region is CATSDYGGRTDTQYF. The CDR3 nucleotides are TGTGCCACCAGTGATTACGGGGGGCGAACAGATACGCAGTATTTT.

This clone was observed a handful of times. The chain combines TRBV6-2 or TRBV6-3 with TRBJ1-5, with a tentative D call TRBD1 (5 bases). In germline, CDR1 is MNHEY, CDR2 SVGEGT. The CDR3 covers 14 residues. The germline V and J ends were trimmed by 2 bases and 6 bases, with 11 bases remaining between them. The CDR3 protein is CASSYGGVGQPQHF. In DNA, the CDR3 is TGTGCCAGCAGTTACGGGGGGGTAGGTCAGCCCCAGCATTTT.

The chain joins TRBV20-1 to TRBJ1-2; 10 positions agree with TRBD1. The V gene's germline CDR1 is DFQATT and CDR2 SNEGSKA (reference sequence). V lost 3 bases to trimming and J lost 5 bases; unmatched junction nucleotides: 15. The CDR3 runs to 17 residues. CDR3 amino acids: CSASPQLGQGRDYGYTF. CDR3 nucleotide sequence: TGCAGTGCTAGTCCTCAGCTGGGACAGGGGAGGGATTATGGCTACACCTTC.

This rearrangement joins TRBV7-2 to TRBJ1-1; D gene ambiguous. This CDR3 has 14 residues. Trimming removed 2 bases from V and 3 bases from J, with 10 bases in between. Germline V CDR1 and CDR2: SGHTA, FQGNSA. CDR3 residues: CASSLFGSDTEAFF. Here the CDR3 DNA reads TGTGCCAGCAGCTTATTCGGTTCGGACACTGAAGCTTTCTTT.

This clone was seen once. The chain is built from TRBV7-6 and TRBJ2-5, with D perhaps TRBD1 (6 bases). CDR3 size: 17 residues. The germline gives CDR1 SGHVS, CDR2 FNYEAQ. Trimming took off 2 bases at V and 5 bases at J, with 21 bases between the two ends. The CDR3 here is CASSLTGQTPRGETQYF. The DNA of the CDR3 is TGTGCCAGCAGCTTAACCGGACAGACTCCTAGAGGGGAGACCCAGTACTTC.

J is TRBJ1-5 and V is TRBV27; 7 nucleotides line up with TRBD1. Trimming took 5 bases from V and 2 from J; bases not matched to a gene: 3. Germline CDR1 and CDR2: MNHEY and SMNVEV (reference sequence). The CDR3 runs 14 residues. The CDR3 DNA follows: TGTGCCAGCAGTAGGGGGCGGGGCAATCAGCCCCAGCATTTT. Protein: CASSRGRGNQPQHF.